This T cell receptor (beta chain) was sequenced for a study of blood T cell repertoires in COVID-19 (dated by TCRdb to 2019 to 2021). Regarding the research as a whole: The collaborator samples originated in the United States, Italy and Spain and spanned the acute and convalescent phases of COVID-19. Where HLA class I and class II types were available, the types were taken from metadata supplied by the sample provider, not from assay-based typing. The sample metadata nearly always contained a de-identified subject ID, COVID-19 status, age in years and sex. The prospective study material was composed of cDNA or gDNA derived from T cells, B-cell-depleted T cells, or PBMCs. The repertoires were released in a freely available public database intended as a resource for research on the immune response to SARS-CoV-2. The dataset comprised deeply sampled blood TCRbeta repertoires from subjects exposed to, actively infected with, or recovered from COVID-19. The samples were drawn from two sources: the first 160 participants of the ongoing ImmuneRACE study, and about 1,300 subjects contributed by 6 global collaborators.

Note on this clone: What this receptor recognizes is not known. One base away there is no much larger clone; base qualities are not given.

Whole blood was collected in K2EDTA tubes by collaborating institutions according to the institutions' own protocols. Collaborator samples were shipped for TCRbeta analysis as frozen whole blood, isolated PBMCs, or DNA extracted from either sample type. TCRbeta CDR3 regions were amplified from genomic DNA using the immunoSEQ Assay, a bias-controlled multiplex PCR. The authors' analysis ran thus. Nucleated cell counts per sample were estimated from amplification of reference gene primers within the assay. Sequence reads were collapsed and filtered to measure the absolute abundance of every unique TCRbeta CDR3 rearrangement. Productive Simpson clonality was computed per sample as the square root of Simpson's diversity index over productive rearrangements. What TCRdb holds here is the immuneACCESS table cut down to in-frame rearrangements. Part of the clones is not present; checked against another copy, under half of the missing clones reflect an unresolved V gene, and the others are unexplained. V, J and clone size derive from that table, while D and trimming were established from the DNA sequence. Across this sample there are about 180,000 clones, with 86% seen only once. The leading ten clones occupy more than 20% of the sample.

Points the paper makes about the study in general: Clinical and demographic metadata were provided uncurated, with the amount varying by source and participant.

The germline V gene supplies CDR1 LGHNA and CDR2 YSLEER. V ends up 4 bases short and J 7 bases short, with an unmatched junction base count of 23. The CDR3 runs 21 residues from the cysteine to the phenylalanine. Only CDR3 DNA remains: 63 bases, in frame from the first base. The TCR originated in a man in his 70s with active or convalescent COVID-19. Here the chain combines TRBV4-3 and TRBJ2-1; TRBD2 aligns with 12 central bases. Sequencing input: peripheral blood. The CDR3 sequence is CASSLPPSGPSGRDLWNEQFF. The nucleotides are TGCGCCAGCAGCCTCCCCCCGTCGGGGCCTAGCGGGAGGGACCTCTGGAATGAGCAGTTCTTC.